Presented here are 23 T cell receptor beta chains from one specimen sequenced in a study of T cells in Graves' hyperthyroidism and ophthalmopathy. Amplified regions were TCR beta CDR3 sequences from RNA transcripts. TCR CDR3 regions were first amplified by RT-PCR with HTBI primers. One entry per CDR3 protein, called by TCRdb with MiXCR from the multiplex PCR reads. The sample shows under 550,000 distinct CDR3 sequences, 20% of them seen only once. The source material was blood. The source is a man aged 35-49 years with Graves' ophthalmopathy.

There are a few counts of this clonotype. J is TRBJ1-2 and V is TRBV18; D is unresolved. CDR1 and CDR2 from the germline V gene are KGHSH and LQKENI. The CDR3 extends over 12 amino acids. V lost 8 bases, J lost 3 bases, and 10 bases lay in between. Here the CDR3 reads CASKRGDYGYTF. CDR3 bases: TGTGCCAGCAAACGGGGTGACTATGGCTACACCTTC.

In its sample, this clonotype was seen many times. The CDR3 spells CASSFPLDSAGYTF. In DNA, the CDR3 is TGTGCCAGCAGCTTCCCCTTGGACAGCGCTGGCTACACCTTC. V gene TRBV7-9 combines with J gene TRBJ1-2; possible D gene TRBD1, 6 bases. This CDR3 contains 14 residues. In germline, CDR1 is SEHNR, CDR2 FQNEAQ (reference sequence). Trimming pared 3 bases from V and 7 bases from J, leaving 15 bases between.

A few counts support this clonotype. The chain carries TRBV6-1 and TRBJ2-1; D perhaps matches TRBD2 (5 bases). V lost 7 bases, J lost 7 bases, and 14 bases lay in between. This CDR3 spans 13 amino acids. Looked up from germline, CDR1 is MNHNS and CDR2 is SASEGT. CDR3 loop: CASTYAGENEQFF. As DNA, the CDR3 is TGTGCCAGCACCTACGCCGGGGAAAATGAGCAGTTCTTC.

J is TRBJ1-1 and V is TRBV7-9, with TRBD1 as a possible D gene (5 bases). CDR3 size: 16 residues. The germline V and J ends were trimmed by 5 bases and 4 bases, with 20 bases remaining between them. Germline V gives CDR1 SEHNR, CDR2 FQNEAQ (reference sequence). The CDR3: CASSPAAGGRSTEAFF. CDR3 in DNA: TGTGCCAGCAGCCCCGCCGCGGGGGGGAGGAGCACTGAAGCTTTCTTT.

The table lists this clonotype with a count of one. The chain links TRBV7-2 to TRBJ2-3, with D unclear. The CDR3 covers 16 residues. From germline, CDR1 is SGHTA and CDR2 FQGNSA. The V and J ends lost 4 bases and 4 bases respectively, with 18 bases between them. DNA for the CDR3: TGTGCCAGCAGCTCGCCCAAGCGAGGTACGGCAGATACGCAGTATTTT. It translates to CASSSPKRGTADTQYF. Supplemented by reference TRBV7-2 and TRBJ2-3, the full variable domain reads GAGVSQSPSNKVTEKGKDVELRCDPISGHTALYWYRQSLGQGLEFLIYFQGNSAPDKSGLPSDRFSAERTGGSVSTLTIQRTQQEDSAVYLCASSSPKRGTADTQYFGPGTRLTVL.

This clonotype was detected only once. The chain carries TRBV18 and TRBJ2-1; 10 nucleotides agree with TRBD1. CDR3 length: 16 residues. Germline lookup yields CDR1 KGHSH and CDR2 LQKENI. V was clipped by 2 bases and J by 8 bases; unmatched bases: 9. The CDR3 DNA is TGTGCCAGCTCACCAATGAGGACAGGGGGATACGATGAGCAGTTCTTC. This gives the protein CASSPMRTGGYDEQFF. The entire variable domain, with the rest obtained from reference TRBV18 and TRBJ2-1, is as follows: NAGVMQNPRHLVRRRGQEARLRCSPMKGHSHVYWYRQLPEEGLKFMVYLQKENIIDESGMPKERFSAEFPKEGPSILRIQQVVRGDSAAYFCASSPMRTGGYDEQFFGPGTRLTVL.

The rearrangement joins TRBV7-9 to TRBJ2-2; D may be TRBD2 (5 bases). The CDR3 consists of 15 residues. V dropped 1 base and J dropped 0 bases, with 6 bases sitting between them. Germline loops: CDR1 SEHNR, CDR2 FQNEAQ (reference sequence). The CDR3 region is CASSLEGANTGELFF. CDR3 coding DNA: TGTGCCAGCAGCTTAGAGGGAGCGAACACCGGGGAGCTGTTTTTT.

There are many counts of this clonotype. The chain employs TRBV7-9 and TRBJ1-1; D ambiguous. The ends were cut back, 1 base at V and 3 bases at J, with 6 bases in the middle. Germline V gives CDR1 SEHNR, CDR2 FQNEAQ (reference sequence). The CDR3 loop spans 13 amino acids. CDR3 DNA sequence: TGTGCCAGCAGCTTAGTTTCCGACACTGAAGCTTTCTTT. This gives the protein CASSLVSDTEAFF.

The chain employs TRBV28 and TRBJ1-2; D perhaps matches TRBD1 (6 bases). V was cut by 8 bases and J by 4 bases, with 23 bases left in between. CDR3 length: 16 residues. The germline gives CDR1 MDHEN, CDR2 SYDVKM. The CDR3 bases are TGTGCCAGCGTATCTTTACAGGGCGCTCCGCTCTATGGCTACACCTTC. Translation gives CASVSLQGAPLYGYTF.

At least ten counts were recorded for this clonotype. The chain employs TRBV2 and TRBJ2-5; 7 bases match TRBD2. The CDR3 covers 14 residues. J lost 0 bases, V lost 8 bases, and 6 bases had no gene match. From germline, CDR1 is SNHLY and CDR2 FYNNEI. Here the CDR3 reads CASGGGRYQETQYF. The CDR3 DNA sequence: TGTGCCAGCGGGGGGGGACGGTACCAAGAGACCCAGTACTTC. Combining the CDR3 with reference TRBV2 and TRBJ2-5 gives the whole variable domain EPEVTQTPSHQVTQMGQEVILRCVPISNHLYFYWYRQILGQKVEFLVSFYNNEISEKSEIFDDQFSVERPDGSNFTLKIRSTKLEDSAMYFCASGGGRYQETQYFGPGTRLLVL.

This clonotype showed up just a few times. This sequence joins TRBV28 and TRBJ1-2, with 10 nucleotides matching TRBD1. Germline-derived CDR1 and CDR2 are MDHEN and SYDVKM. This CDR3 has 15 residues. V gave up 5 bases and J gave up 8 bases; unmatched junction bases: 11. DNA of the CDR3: TGTGCCAGCAGTCCCCCTAGGACAGGGGGATACGGCTACACCTTC. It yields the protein CASSPPRTGGYGYTF.

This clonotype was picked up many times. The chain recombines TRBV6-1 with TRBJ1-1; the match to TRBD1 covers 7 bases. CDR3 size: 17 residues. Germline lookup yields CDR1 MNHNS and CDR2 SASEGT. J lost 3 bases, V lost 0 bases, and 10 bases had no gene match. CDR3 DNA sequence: TGTGCCAGCAGTGAAGCCGGGGAGCTCAGGGGGGACACTGAAGCTTTCTTT. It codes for CASSEAGELRGDTEAFF.

The CDR3 DNA is TGTGCCATCAGTGAGTCGGGTGCCCTGGCGGCCGAGCAGTACTTC. Its translation: CAISESGALAAEQYF. The chain couples TRBV10-3 to TRBJ2-7; D ambiguous. In germline, CDR1 is ENHRY, CDR2 SYGVKD. Trimming cost V 0 bases and J 6 bases, with 15 bases left between them. This CDR3 has 15 residues.

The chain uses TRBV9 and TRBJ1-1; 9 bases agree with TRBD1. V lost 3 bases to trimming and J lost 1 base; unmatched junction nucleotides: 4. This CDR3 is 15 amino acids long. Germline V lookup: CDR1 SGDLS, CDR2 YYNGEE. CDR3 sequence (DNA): TGTGCCAGCAGCGCCGGGACAGGGACGAACACTGAAGCTTTCTTT. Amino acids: CASSAGTGTNTEAFF.

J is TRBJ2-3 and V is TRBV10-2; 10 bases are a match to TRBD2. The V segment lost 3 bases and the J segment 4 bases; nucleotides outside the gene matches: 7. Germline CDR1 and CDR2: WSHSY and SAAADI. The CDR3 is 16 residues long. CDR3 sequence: CASSDPAGGPSDTQYF. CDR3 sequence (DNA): TGCGCCAGCAGTGATCCAGCGGGGGGGCCGTCAGATACGCAGTATTTT.

This chain's CDR3 is CASSQDGSPWLRAEAFF. As DNA, the CDR3 is TGTGCCAGCAGCCAAGATGGGTCCCCTTGGCTGAGAGCTGAAGCTTTCTTT. This chain links TRBV14 with TRBJ1-1; D remains ambiguous. V lost 0 bases to trimming and J lost 6 bases, with 20 bases between them. Germline-derived CDR1 and CDR2 are SGHDN and FVKESK. The CDR3 has 17 residues.

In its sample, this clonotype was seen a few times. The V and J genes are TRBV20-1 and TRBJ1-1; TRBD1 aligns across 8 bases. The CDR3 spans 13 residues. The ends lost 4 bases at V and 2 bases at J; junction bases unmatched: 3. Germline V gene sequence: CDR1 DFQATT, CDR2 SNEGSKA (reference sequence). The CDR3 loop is CSATGGFNTEAFF. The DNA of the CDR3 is TGCAGTGCTACAGGGGGCTTCAACACTGAAGCTTTCTTT.

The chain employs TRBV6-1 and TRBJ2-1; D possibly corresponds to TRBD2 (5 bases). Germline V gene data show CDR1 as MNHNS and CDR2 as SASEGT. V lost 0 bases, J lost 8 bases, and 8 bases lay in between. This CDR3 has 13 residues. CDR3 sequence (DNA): TGTGCCAGCAGTGAAGCCAGGAGGCATGAGCAGTTCTTC. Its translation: CASSEARRHEQFF.

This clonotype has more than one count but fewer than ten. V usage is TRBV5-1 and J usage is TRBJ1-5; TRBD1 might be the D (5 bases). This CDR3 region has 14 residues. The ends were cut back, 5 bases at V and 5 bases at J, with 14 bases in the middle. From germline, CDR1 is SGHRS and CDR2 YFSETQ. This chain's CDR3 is CASRADTPDQPQHF. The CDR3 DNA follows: TGCGCCAGCAGGGCGGACACACCCGATCAGCCCCAGCATTTT.

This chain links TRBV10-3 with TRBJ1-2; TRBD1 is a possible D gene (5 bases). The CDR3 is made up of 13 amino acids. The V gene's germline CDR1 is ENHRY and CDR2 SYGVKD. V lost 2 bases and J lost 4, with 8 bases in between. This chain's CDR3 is CAISEQGSYGYTF. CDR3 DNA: TGTGCCATCAGTGAGCAGGGCTCCTATGGCTACACCTTC.

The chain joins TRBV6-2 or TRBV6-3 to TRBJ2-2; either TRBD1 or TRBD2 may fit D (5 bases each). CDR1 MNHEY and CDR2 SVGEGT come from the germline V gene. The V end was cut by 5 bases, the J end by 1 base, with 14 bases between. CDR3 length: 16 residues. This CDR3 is CASSTPGRRNTGELFF. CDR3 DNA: TGTGCCAGCAGTACTCCGGGACGGAGGAACACCGGGGAGCTGTTTTTT.

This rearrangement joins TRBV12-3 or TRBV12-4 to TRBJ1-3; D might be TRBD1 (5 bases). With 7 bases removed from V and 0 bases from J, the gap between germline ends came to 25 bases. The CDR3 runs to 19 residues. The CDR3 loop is CASTSVGGTDYFSGNTIYF. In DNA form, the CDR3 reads TGTGCCAGCACCTCTGTAGGAGGGACGGATTATTTCTCTGGAAACACCATATATTTT.

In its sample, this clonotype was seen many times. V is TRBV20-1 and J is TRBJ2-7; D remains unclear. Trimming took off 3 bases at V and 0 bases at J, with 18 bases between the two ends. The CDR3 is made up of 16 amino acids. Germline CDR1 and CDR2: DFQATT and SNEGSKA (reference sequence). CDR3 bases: TGCAGTGCTAGTTGGGCAGGCGGTCCGAGCTCCTACGAGCAGTACTTC. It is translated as CSASWAGGPSSYEQYF.